The 13 T cell receptor beta chains below come from one sample, sequenced in a study of Tregs in tolerant kidney transplant recipients. Produced via immunoSEQ multiplex PCR; TCRdb's table is partial and in-frame only. The sample lists about 240,000 clones, 80% to 85% occurring once. Sequencing input: CD4+ T cells from blood. The source is a human donor in good health.

The V gene is TRBV19, the J gene TRBJ1-1; D is ambiguous. V dropped 3 bases and J dropped 4 bases, with 9 bases sitting between them. The CDR3 has 13 residues. Germline V gene sequence: CDR1 LNHDA, CDR2 SQIVND (reference sequence). CDR3 amino acids: CASSIWGTTEAFF. DNA of the CDR3: TGTGCCAGTAGTATCTGGGGAACCACTGAAGCTTTCTTT.

The chain uses TRBV6-5 and TRBJ1-2, with D unresolved. The CDR3 extends over 13 amino acids. From germline, CDR1 is MNHEY and CDR2 SVGAGI. V dropped 2 bases and J dropped 5 bases, with 9 bases sitting between them. CDR3 DNA: TGTGCCAGCAGTTACGAGGCGTTTTATGGCTACACCTTC. Encoded protein: CASSYEAFYGYTF.

The chain uses TRBV6-5 and TRBJ1-2, with D perhaps matching TRBD1 (5 bases). The CDR3 is 12 residues long. V was clipped by 4 bases and J by 8 bases, with 11 bases between them. CDR1 MNHEY and CDR2 SVGAGI come from the germline V gene. The CDR3 sequence: CASSSRGKGYTF. The CDR3 coding sequence is TGTGCCAGCAGTTCACGGGGGAAAGGCTACACCTTC.

CDR3 residues: CSVEGQGFPYEQYF. The CDR3 bases are TGCAGCGTTGAAGGGCAGGGCTTCCCCTACGAGCAGTACTTC. The rearrangement joins TRBV29-1 to TRBJ2-7, with a tentative D call TRBD1 (5 bases). Per germline, CDR1 SQVTM and CDR2 ANQGSEA. With 1 base removed from V and 2 bases from J, the gap between germline ends came to 12 bases. The length of the CDR3 is 14 residues.

The chain links TRBV5-4 to TRBJ2-2; the D call may be TRBD1 or TRBD2 (5 bases each). V lost 4 bases to trimming and J lost 6 bases, with 19 bases between them. Germline values: CDR1 SGHNT, CDR2 YYREEE (reference sequence). This CDR3 contains 16 residues. In DNA form, the CDR3 reads TGTGCCAGCAGCATCTGGTTGGGGGAGATTGCCGGGGAGCTGTTTTTT. This sequence encodes CASSIWLGEIAGELFF. Combining the CDR3 with reference TRBV5-4 and TRBJ2-2 gives the whole variable domain ETGVTQSPTHLIKTRGQQVTLRCSSQSGHNTVSWYQQALGQGPQFIFQYYREEENGRGNFPPRFSGLQFPNYSSELNVNALELDDSALYLCASSIWLGEIAGELFFGEGSRLTVL.

The chain couples TRBV7-6 to TRBJ2-2; D ambiguous. The V gene's germline CDR1 is SGHVS and CDR2 FNYEAQ. Trimming left V 0 bases short and J 1 base short, with 9 bases between. The CDR3 extends over 16 amino acids. The CDR3 nucleotides read TGTGCCAGCAGCTTAGCTATGACACTGAACACCGGGGAGCTGTTTTTT. It yields the protein CASSLAMTLNTGELFF.

This chain links TRBV30 with TRBJ2-7, with D tentatively TRBD1 or TRBD2 (5 bases each). The CDR3 has 14 residues. Trimming left V 2 bases short and J 2 bases short, with 13 bases between. Germline CDR1 GTSNPN, CDR2 SVGIG (reference sequence). The CDR3 DNA follows: TGTGCCTGGAGTTTGGGACGGAAAACCTACGAGCAGTACTTC. Protein: CAWSLGRKTYEQYF.

Comment on this clone: This CDR3 is also generated by other DNA sequences in the sample. The rearrangement joins TRBV6-6 to TRBJ1-2, with D uncertain. The CDR3 extends over 14 amino acids. V dropped 3 bases and J dropped 1 base, with 9 bases sitting between them. CDR1 MNHNY and CDR2 SVGAGI come from the germline V gene (reference sequence). The CDR3 DNA reads as TGTGCCAGCAGTTATTCGGGAGGTAACTATGGCTACACCTTC. Amino acids: CASSYSGGNYGYTF.

CDR3 nucleotide sequence: TGTGCCACCAGGAGGCCCAGAGCTAACTATGGCTACACCTTC. It is translated as CATRRPRANYGYTF. V usage is TRBV10-3 and J usage is TRBJ1-2; D gene uncertain. CDR1 is ENHRY, CDR2 SYGVKD, per germline. V was trimmed by 10 bases and J by 0 bases, leaving 15 bases between them. The CDR3 is 14 residues long.

This chain links TRBV7-7 with TRBJ2-3, with 9 bases identical to TRBD1. The J segment lost 6 bases and the V segment lost 1 base, leaving 2 bases of the junction unmatched. Germline CDR1 and CDR2: SSHAT and FNYEAQ (reference sequence). This CDR3 region has 14 residues. The CDR3 region has the DNA TGTGCCAGCAGCTTAGTACAGGGGGCGGATACGCAGTATTTT. Its translation: CASSLVQGADTQYF.

V and J are TRBV5-8 and TRBJ2-7; TRBD2 might be the D (5 bases). Germline V gene sequence: CDR1 SGHTS, CDR2 YDEGEE. CDR3 size: 14 residues. V was trimmed by 5 bases and J by 6 bases, leaving 18 bases between them. This CDR3 is CASRSGSPWSEQYF. Written as DNA, the CDR3 is TGTGCCAGCAGATCGGGGAGCCCCTGGAGCGAGCAGTACTTC.

In nucleotides, the CDR3 is TGTGCCAGCAGCTTAGTTTCCTACGAGCAGTACTTC. Translation: CASSLVSYEQYF. This chain uses TRBV7-2 with TRBJ2-7, with D uncertain. In germline, CDR1 is SGHTA, CDR2 FQGNSA. Trimming pared 1 base from V and 1 base from J, leaving 2 bases between. This CDR3 has 12 amino acids.

The V and J genes are TRBV2 and TRBJ2-1, with D unresolved. Germline CDR1 and CDR2: SNHLY and FYNNEI. The V and J ends lost 3 bases and 4 bases respectively, with 4 bases between them. CDR3 size: 12 residues. In DNA, the CDR3 is TGTGCCAGCAGTGAGGAGTACAATGAGCAGTTCTTC. The encoded protein is CASSEEYNEQFF.